Sequencing of this T cell receptor (beta chain) was carried out in a study of identical twins. Study-wide results and caveats: The study found weaker excess twin sharing in beta out-of-frame sequences.

This clonotype was seen a handful of times. Its antigen remains unidentified. TCRdb independently ran MiXCR on the 5' RACE reads; one entry per CDR3 protein. The table has hundreds of thousands of distinct CDR3 sequences, 8% to 9% seen once; the top ten hold 0.75% to 1%. This CDR3 has 13 amino acids. V was trimmed by 2 bases and J by 8 bases, leaving 10 bases between them. From germline, CDR1 is SEHNR and CDR2 FQNEAQ (reference sequence). The data also belong to a second study, concerning yellow fever vaccine responses in identical twins.

Sequencing input: PBMCs. The V gene is TRBV7-9, the J gene TRBJ2-1; D gene uncertain. This receptor was obtained from a woman aged 18-29 years in good health. The CDR3 reads CASSLLESDEQFF. CDR3 sequence (DNA): TGTGCCAGCAGCTTACTTGAGAGCGATGAGCAGTTCTTC. The whole variable domain, remainder taken from reference TRBV7-9 and TRBJ2-1, is DTGVSQNPRHKITKRGQNVTFRCDPISEHNRLYWYRQTLGQGPEFLTYFQNEAQLEKSRLLSDRFSAERPKGSFSTLEIQRTEQGDSAMYLCASSLLESDEQFFGPGTRLTVL.